These 3 T cell receptor beta chains were sequenced from one sample in a study. MiXCR, run by TCRdb on the RT-PCR reads, gives a single entry per CDR3 protein. The table records about 680,000 distinct CDR3 sequences, approximately 15% of them present only once. Sequenced sample: memory CD4+ T cells from blood. The source is a female donor in good health, serving as a healthy control.

This clonotype was detected only a few times. The chain joins TRBV3-1 to TRBJ2-7; D possibly corresponds to TRBD2 (5 bases). This CDR3 contains 13 residues. Germline V lookup: CDR1 LGHDT, CDR2 YNNKEL (reference sequence). Trimming removed 3 bases at V and 4 bases at J, with 10 bases between. CDR3 coding DNA: TGTGCCAGCAGCCACAGTGAGGGTTACGAGCAGTACTTC. The encoded protein is CASSHSEGYEQYF.

The rearrangement joins TRBV3-1 to TRBJ2-1, with D possibly matching TRBD2 (6 bases). Between the trimmed V and J ends, which lost 4 bases and 1 base, there was a span of 11 bases. This CDR3 spans 15 amino acids. Germline V lookup: CDR1 LGHDT, CDR2 YNNKEL (reference sequence). The CDR3 here is CASSRISGSYNEQFF. CDR3 nucleotides: TGTGCCAGCAGCCGCATTAGCGGATCCTACAATGAGCAGTTCTTC.

This clonotype has a count of ten or more. V usage is TRBV20-1 and J usage is TRBJ2-1; the D is unclear. The CDR3 runs 14 residues. Germline V gene data show CDR1 as DFQATT and CDR2 as SNEGSKA (reference sequence). Trimming removed 6 bases at V and 0 bases at J, with 12 bases between. The CDR3 region is CSADSLSSYNEQFF. The CDR3 DNA is TGCAGTGCCGACTCACTTAGCTCCTACAATGAGCAGTTCTTC.